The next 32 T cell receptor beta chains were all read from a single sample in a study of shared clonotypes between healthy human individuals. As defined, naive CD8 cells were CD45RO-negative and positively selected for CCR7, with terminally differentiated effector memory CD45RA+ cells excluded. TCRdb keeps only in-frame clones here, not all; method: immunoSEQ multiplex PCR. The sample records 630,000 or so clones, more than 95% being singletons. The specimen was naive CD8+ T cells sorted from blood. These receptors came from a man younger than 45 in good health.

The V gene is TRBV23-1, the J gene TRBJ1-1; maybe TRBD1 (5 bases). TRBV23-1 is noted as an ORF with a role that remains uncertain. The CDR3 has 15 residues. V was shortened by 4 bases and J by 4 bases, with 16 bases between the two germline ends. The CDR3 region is CASSLKGRFCTEAFF. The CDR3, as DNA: TGCGCCAGCAGTCTTAAGGGACGTTTTTGCACTGAAGCTTTCTTT.

Written as DNA, the CDR3 is TGTGCCAGCAGTGGAACCACCACCGACCAAGAGACCCAGTACTTC. The encoded protein is CASSGTTTDQETQYF. The chain has TRBV28 and TRBJ2-5; unclear D gene. In germline, CDR1 is MDHEN, CDR2 SYDVKM. CDR3 size: 15 residues. The ends were cut back, 5 bases at V and 0 bases at J, with 13 bases in the middle.

CDR3 in amino acids: CASFPLGTGAGELFF. CDR3 nucleotides: TGTGCCAGCTTCCCCCTGGGGACAGGGGCCGGGGAGCTGTTTTTT. The rearrangement joins TRBV27 to TRBJ2-2; 10 nucleotides align to TRBD1. J lost 6 bases, V lost 8 bases, and 9 bases had no gene match. This CDR3 has 15 residues. Germline CDR1 and CDR2: MNHEY and SMNVEV (reference sequence).

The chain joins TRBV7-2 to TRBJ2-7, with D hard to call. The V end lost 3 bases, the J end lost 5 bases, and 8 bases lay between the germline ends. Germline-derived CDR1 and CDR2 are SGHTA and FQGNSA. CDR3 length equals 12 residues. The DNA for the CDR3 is TGTGCCAGCAGCTTTTCAAGCGACGAGCAGTACTTC. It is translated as CASSFSSDEQYF.

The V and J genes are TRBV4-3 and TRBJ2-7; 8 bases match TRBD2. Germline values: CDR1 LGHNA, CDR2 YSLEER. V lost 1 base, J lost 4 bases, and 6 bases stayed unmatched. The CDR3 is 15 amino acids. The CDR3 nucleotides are TGCGCCAGCAGCCAAGGGCTAGCGGGCGGGTACGAGCAGTACTTC. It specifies CASSQGLAGGYEQYF.

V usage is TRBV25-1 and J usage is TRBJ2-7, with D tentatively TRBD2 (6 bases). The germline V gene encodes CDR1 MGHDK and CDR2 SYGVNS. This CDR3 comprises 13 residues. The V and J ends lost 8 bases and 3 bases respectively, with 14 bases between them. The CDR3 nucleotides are TGTGCCAGCCTGGGGGGAGTCGACTACGAGCAGTACTTC. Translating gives CASLGGVDYEQYF.

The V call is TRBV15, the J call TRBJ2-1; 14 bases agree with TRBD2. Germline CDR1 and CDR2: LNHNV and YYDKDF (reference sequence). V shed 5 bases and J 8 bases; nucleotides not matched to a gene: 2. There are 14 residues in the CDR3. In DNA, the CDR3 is TGTGCCACCAGCGTGACTAGCGGGAGGGATGAGCAGTTCTTC. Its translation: CATSVTSGRDEQFF.

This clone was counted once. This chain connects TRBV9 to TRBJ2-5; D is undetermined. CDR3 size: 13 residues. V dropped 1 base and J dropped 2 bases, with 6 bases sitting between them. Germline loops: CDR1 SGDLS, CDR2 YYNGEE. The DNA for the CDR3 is TGTGCCAGCAGCGTAAGGCAACAAGAGACCCAGTACTTC. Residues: CASSVRQQETQYF.

CDR3 sequence reads: CASSQVYGANVLTF. CDR3 coding DNA: TGCGCCAGCAGCCAAGTATATGGGGCCAACGTCCTGACTTTC. The chain has TRBV4-3 and TRBJ2-6; D is unresolved. CDR3 length: 14 residues. V was cut by 1 base and J by 3 bases, with 4 bases left in between. Germline CDR1 reads LGHNA; CDR2 reads YSLEER.

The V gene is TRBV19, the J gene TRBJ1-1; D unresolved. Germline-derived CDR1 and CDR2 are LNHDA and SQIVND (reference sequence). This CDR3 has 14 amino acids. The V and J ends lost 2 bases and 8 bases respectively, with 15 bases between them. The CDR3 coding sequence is TGTGCCAGTAGTATACAGGCGTTCGGGGTCGAAGCTTTCTTT. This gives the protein CASSIQAFGVEAFF.

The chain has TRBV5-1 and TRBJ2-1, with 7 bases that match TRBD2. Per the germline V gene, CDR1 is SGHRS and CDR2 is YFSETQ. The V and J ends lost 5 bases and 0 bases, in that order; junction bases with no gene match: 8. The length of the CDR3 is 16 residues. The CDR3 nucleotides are TGCGCCAGCAGGCCAGCGGGGATAAGCTCCTACAATGAGCAGTTCTTC. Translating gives CASRPAGISSYNEQFF.

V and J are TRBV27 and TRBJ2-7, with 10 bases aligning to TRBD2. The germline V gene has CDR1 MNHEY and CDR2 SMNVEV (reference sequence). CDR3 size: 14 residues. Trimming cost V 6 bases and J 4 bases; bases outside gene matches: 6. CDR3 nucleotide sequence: TGTGCCAGCAGGATCATAGCGGGAGGTTACGAGCAGTACTTC. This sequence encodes CASRIIAGGYEQYF.

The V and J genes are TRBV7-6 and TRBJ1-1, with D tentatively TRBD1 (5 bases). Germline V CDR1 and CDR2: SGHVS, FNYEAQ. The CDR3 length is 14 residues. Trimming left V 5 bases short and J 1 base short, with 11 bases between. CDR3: CASSPGTANTEAFF. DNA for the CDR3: TGTGCCAGCAGCCCCGGGACGGCGAACACTGAAGCTTTCTTT.

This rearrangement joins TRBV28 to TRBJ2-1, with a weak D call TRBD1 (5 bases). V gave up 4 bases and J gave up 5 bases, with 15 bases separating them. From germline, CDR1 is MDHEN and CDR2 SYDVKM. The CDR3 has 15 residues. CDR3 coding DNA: TGTGCCAGCAGTTCCCCTCGGTGGGGCGACAATGAGCAGTTCTTC. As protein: CASSSPRWGDNEQFF.

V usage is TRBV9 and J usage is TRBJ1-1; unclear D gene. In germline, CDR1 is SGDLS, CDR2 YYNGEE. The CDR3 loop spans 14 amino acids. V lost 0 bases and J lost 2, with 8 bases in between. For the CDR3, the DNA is TGTGCCAGCAGCGTAGATTCAACCAACACTGAAGCTTTCTTT. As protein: CASSVDSTNTEAFF.

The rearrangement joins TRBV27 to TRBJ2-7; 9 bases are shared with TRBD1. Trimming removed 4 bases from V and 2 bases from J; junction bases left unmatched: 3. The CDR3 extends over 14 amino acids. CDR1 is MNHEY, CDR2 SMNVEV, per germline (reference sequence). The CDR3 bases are TGTGCCAGCAGTTGGGGGACAGGGCCCTACGAGCAGTACTTC. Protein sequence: CASSWGTGPYEQYF.

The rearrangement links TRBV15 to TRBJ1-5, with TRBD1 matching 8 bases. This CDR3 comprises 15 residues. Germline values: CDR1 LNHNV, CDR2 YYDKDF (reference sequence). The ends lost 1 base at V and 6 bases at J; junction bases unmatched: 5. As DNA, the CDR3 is TGTGCCACCAGCAGAGTTGACAGGGGAGGTCAGCCCCAGCATTTT. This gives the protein CATSRVDRGGQPQHF.

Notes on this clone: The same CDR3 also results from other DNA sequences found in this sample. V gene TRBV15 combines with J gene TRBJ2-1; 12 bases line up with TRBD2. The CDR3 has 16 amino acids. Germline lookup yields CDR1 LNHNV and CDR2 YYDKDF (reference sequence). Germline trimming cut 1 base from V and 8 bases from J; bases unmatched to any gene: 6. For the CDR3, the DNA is TGTGCCACCAGCAGAGGAACGACTAGCGGGAGCGATGAGCAGTTCTTC. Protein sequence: CATSRGTTSGSDEQFF.

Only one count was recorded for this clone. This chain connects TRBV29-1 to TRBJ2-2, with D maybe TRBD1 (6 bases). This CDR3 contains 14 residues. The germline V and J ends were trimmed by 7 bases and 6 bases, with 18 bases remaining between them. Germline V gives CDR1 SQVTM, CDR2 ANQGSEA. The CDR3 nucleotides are TGCAGCGCCCTGAACAGGGAAGGGTCCGGGGAGCTGTTTTTT. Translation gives CSALNREGSGELFF.

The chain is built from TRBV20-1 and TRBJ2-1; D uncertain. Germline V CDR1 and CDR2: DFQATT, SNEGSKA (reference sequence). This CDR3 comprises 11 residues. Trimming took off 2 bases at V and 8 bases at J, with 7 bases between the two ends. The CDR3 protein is CSARIGDEQFF. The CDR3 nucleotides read TGCAGTGCTAGAATTGGGGATGAGCAGTTCTTC.

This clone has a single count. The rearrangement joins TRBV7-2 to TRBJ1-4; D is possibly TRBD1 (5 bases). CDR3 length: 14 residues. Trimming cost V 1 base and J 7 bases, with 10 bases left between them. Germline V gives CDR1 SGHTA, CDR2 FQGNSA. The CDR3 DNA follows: TGTGCCAGCAGCTTAGGGGGGACGGTTGAAAAACTGTTTTTT. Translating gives CASSLGGTVEKLFF.

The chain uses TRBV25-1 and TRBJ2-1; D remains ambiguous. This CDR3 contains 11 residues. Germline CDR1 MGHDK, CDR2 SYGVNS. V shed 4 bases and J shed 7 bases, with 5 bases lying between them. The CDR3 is CASSVRNEQFF. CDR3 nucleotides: TGTGCCAGCAGTGTACGGAATGAGCAGTTCTTC.

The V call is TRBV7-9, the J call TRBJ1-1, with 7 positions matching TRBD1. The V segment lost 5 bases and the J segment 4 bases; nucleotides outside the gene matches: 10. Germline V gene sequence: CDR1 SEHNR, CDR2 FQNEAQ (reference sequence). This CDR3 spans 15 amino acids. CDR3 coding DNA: TGTGCCAGCAGCGCATACTCCGACAGGGCCACTGAAGCTTTCTTT. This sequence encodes CASSAYSDRATEAFF.

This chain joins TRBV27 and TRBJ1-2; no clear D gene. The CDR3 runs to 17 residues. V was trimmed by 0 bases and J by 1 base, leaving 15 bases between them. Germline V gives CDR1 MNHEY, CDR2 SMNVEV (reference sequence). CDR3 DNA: TGTGCCAGCAGTTTATCGAGGGCAGCGGGGTTTAACTATGGCTACACCTTC. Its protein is CASSLSRAAGFNYGYTF.

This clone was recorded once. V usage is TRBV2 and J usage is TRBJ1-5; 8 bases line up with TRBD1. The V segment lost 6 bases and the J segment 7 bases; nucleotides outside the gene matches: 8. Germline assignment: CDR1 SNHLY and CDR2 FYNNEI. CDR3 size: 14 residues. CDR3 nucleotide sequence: TGTGCCAGCAGAGAGACAGGGGAAGGGCAGCCCCAGCATTTT. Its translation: CASRETGEGQPQHF.

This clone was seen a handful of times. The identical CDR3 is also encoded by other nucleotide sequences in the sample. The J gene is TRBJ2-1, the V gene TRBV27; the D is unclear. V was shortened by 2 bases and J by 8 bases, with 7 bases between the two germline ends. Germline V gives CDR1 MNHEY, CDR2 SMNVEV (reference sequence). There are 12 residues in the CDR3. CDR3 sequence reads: CASSLLGDEQFF. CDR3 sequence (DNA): TGTGCCAGCAGTTTACTTGGGGATGAGCAGTTCTTC.

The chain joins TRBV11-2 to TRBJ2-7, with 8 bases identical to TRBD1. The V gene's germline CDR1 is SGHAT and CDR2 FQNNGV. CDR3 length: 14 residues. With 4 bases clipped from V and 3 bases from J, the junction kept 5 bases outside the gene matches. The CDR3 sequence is CASSSFDRGYEQYF. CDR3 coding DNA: TGTGCCAGCAGCTCGTTCGACAGGGGCTACGAGCAGTACTTC.

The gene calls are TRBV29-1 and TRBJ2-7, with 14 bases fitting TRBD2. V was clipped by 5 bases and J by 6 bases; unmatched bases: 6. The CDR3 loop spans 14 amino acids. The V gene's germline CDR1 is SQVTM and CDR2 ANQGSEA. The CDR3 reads CSVRGTSGSGEQYF. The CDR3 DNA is TGCAGCGTTCGTGGGACTAGCGGGAGCGGCGAGCAGTACTTC.

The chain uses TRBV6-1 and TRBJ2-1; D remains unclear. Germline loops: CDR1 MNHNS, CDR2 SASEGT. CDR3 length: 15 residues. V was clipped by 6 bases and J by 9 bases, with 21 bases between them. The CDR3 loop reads CASRESPFVVSEQFF. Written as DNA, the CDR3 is TGTGCCAGCAGGGAAAGCCCCTTCGTCGTGAGTGAGCAGTTCTTC.

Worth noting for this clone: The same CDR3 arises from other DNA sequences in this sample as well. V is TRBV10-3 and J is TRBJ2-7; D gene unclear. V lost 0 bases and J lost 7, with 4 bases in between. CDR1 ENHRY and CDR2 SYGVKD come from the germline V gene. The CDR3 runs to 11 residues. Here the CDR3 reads CAISESWEQYF. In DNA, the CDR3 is TGTGCCATCAGTGAGTCGTGGGAGCAGTACTTC.

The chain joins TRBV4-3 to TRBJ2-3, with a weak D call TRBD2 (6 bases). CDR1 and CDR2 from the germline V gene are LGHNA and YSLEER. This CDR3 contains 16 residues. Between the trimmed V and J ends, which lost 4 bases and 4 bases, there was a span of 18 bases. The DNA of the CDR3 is TGCGCCAGCAGCCGGACGTACCCGGGAGTCGCAGATACGCAGTATTTT. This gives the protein CASSRTYPGVADTQYF.

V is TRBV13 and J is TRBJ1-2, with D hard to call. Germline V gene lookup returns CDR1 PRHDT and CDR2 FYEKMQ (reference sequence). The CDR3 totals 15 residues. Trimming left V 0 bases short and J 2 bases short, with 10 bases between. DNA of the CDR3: TGTGCCAGCAGCTTAGGCGTCAGTAGGAACTATGGCTACACCTTC. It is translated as CASSLGVSRNYGYTF.